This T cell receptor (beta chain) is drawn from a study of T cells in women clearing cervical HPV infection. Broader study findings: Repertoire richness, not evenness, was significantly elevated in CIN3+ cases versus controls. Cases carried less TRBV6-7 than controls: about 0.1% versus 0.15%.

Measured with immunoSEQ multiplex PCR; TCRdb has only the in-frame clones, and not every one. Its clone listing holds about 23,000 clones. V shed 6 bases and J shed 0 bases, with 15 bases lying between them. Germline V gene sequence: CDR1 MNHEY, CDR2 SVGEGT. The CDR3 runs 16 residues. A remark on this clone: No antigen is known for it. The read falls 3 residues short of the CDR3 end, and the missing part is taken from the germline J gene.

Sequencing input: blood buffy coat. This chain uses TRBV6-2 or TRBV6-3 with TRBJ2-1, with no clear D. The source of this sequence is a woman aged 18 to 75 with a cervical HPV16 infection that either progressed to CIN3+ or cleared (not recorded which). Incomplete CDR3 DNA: TGTGCCAGCAGATCCGCCTGGCAAAGCTCCTACAATGAG. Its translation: CASRSAWQSSYNE. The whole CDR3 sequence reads CASRSAWQSSYNEQFF.